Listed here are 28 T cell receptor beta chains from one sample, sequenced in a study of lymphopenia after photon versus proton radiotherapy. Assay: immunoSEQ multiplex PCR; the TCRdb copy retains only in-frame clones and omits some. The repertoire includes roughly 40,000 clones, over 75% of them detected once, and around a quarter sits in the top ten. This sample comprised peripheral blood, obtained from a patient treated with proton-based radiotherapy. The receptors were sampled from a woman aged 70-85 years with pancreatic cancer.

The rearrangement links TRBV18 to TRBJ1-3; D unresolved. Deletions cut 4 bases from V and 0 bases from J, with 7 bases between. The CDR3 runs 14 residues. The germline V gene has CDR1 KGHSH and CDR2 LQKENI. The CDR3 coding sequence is TGTGCCAGCTCACAGGAATACTCTGGAAACACCATATATTTT. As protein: CASSQEYSGNTIYF.

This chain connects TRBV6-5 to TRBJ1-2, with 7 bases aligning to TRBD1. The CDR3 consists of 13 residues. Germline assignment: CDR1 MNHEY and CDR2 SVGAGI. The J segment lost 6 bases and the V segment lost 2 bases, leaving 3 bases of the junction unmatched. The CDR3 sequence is CASSYDREDGYTF. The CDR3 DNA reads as TGTGCCAGCAGTTACGACAGGGAGGATGGCTACACCTTC.

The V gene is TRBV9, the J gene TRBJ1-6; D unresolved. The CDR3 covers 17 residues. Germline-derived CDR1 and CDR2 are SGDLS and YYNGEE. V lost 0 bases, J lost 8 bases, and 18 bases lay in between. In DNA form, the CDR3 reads TGTGCCAGCAGCGTAGAGCCGGCAGGCAGAGCTTATTCACCCCTCCACTTT. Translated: CASSVEPAGRAYSPLHF.

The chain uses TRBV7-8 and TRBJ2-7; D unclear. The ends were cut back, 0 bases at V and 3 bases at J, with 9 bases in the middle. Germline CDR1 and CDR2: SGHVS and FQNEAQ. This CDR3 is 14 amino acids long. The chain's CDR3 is CASSLARTDYEQYF. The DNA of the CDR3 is TGTGCCAGCAGCTTAGCGAGGACCGACTACGAGCAGTACTTC.

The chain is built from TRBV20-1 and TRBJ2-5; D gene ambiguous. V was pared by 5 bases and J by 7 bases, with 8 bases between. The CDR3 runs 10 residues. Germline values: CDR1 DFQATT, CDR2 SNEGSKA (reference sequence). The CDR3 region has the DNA TGCAGTGCTCCCTTGGGGACCCAGTACTTC. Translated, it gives CSAPLGTQYF.

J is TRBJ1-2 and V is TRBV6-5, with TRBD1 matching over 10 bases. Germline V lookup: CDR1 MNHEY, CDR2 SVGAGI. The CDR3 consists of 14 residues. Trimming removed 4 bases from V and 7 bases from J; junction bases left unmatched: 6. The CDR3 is CASSFRQGATGYTF. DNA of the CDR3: TGTGCCAGCAGTTTTAGACAGGGGGCGACTGGCTACACCTTC.

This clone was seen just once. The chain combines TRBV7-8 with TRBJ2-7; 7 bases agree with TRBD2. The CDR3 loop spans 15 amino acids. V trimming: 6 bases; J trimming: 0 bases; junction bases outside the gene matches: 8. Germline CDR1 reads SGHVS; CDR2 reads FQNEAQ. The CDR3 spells CASRNLAGSSYEQYF. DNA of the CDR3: TGTGCCAGCAGGAACTTAGCGGGCAGCTCCTACGAGCAGTACTTC.

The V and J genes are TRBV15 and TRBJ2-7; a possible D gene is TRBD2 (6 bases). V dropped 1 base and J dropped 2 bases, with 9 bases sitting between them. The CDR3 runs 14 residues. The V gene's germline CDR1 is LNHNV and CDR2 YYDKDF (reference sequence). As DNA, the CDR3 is TGTGCCACCAGCAGAGGTAGCGGCCCCTACGAGCAGTACTTC. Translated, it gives CATSRGSGPYEQYF.

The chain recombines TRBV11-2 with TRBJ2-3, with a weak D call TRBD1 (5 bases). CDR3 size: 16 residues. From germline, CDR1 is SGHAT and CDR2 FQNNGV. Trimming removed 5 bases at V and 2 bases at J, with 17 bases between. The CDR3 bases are TGTGCCAGCAGCCCCCGTGTTGACAGATACACAGATACGCAGTATTTT. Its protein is CASSPRVDRYTDTQYF.

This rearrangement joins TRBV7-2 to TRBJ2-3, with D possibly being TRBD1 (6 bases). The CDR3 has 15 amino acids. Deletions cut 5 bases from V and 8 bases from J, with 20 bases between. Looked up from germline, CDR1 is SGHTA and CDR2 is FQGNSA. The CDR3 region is CASSQDSSPLGTQYF. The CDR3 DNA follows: TGTGCCAGCAGCCAGGACAGTTCACCGTTAGGTACGCAGTATTTT.

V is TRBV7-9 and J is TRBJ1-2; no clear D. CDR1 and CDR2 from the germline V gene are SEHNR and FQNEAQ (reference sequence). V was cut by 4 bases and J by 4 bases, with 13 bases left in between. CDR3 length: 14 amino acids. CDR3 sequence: CASSSAPLSYGYTF. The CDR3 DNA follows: TGTGCCAGCAGCTCAGCACCGCTATCCTATGGCTACACCTTC.

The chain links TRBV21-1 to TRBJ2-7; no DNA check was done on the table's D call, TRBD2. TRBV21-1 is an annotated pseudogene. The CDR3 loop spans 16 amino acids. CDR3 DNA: TGTGCCAGCAGCAAGGTCCCTAGCGGGATCTCCTACGAGCAGTACTTC. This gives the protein CASSKVPSGISYEQYF.

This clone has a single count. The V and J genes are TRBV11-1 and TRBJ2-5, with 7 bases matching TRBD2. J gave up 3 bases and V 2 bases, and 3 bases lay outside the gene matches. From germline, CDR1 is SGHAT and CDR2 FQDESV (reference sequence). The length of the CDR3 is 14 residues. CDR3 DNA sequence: TGTGCCAGCAGCTTACTCAGCGGGAAAGAGACCCAGTACTTC. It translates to CASSLLSGKETQYF.

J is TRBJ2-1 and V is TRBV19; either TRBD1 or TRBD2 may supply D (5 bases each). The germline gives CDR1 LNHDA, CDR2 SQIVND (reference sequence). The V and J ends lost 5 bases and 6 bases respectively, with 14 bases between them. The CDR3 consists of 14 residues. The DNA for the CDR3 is TGTGCCAGTAGTCTCCGGGGACGTGGCAATGAGCAGTTCTTC. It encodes CASSLRGRGNEQFF. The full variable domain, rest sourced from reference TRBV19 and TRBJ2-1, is DGGITQSPKYLFRKEGQNVTLSCEQNLNHDAMYWYRQDPGQGLRLIYYSQIVNDFQKGDIAEGYSVSREKKESFPLTVTSAQKNPTAFYLCASSLRGRGNEQFFGPGTRLTVL.

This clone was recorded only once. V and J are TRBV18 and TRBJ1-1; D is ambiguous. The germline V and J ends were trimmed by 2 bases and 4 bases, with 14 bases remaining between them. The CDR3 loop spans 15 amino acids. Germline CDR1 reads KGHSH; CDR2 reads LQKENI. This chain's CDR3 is CASSPGSGPTTEAFF. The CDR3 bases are TGTGCCAGCTCACCAGGGTCTGGTCCGACCACTGAAGCTTTCTTT.

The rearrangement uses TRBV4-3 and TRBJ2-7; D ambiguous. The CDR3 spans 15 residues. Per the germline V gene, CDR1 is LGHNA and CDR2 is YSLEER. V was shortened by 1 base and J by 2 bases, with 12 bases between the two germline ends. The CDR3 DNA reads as TGCGCCAGCAGCCAAGTCGCACCCAGTCCCTACGAGCAGTACTTC. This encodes CASSQVAPSPYEQYF.

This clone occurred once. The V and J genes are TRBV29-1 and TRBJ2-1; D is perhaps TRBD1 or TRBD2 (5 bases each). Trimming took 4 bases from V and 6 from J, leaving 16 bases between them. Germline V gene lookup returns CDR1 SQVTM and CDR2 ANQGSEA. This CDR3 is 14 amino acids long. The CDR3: CSVGRRETVNEQFF. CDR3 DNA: TGCAGCGTTGGGCGTAGGGAGACAGTCAATGAGCAGTTCTTC.

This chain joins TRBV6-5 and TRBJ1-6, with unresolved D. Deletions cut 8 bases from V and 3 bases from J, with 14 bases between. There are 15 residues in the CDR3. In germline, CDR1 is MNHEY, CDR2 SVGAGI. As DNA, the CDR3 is TGTGCCAGCCTGCGGTCGGGAAACTATAATTCACCCCTCCACTTT. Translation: CASLRSGNYNSPLHF.

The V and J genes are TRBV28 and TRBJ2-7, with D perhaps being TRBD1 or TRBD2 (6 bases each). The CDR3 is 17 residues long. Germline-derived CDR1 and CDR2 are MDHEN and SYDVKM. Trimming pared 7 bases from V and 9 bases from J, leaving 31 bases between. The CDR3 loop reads CASIKGTNAGRPQVQYF. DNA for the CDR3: TGTGCCAGCATAAAGGGGACAAACGCGGGACGGCCGCAGGTGCAGTACTTC.

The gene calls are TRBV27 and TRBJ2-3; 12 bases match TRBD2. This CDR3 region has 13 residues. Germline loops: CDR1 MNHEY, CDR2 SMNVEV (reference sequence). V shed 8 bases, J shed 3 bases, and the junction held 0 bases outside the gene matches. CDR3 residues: CASGLAGTDTQYF. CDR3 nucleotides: TGTGCCAGCGGACTAGCGGGGACAGATACGCAGTATTTT.

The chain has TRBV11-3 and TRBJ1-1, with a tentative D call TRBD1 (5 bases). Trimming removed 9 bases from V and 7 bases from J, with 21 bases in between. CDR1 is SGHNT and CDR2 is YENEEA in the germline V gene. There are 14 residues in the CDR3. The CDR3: CASSQPTGLSEAFF. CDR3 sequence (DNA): TGTGCCAGTTCCCAACCTACGGGGCTTAGTGAAGCTTTCTTT. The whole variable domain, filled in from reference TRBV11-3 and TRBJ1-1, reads EAGVVQSPRYKIIEKKQPVAFWCNPISGHNTLYWYLQNLGQGPELLIRYENEEAVDDSQLPKDRFSAERLKGVDSTLKIQPAELGDSAVYLCASSQPTGLSEAFFGQGTRLTVV.

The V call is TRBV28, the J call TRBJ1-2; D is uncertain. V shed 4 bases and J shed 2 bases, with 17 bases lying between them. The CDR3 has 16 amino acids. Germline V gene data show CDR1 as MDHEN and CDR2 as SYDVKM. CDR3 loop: CASSSITPGRNYGYTF. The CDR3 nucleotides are TGTGCCAGCAGTTCAATAACACCCGGTAGGAACTATGGCTACACCTTC.

The CDR3 sequence: CASSQGTAQETQYF. DNA for the CDR3: TGCGCCAGCAGCCAGGGGACTGCACAAGAGACCCAGTACTTC. This sequence joins TRBV4-3 and TRBJ2-5, with D possibly TRBD2 on 6 matching bases. CDR3 size: 14 residues. CDR1 and CDR2 from the germline V gene are LGHNA and YSLEER. Between the trimmed V and J ends, which lost 3 bases and 2 bases, there was a span of 10 bases.

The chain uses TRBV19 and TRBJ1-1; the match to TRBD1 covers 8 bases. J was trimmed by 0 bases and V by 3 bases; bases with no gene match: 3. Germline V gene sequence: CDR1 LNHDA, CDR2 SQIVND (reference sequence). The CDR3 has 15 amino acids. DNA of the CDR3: TGTGCCAGTAGTATCTTGGGACAGGTGAACACTGAAGCTTTCTTT. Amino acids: CASSILGQVNTEAFF.

The CDR3 here is CASSLDRVLSPLHF. The DNA of the CDR3 is TGTGCCAGCAGCCTGGACAGGGTTTTATCACCCCTCCACTTT. V and J are TRBV7-9 and TRBJ1-6, with TRBD1 matching over 8 bases. Trimming cost V 5 bases and J 10 bases; bases outside gene matches: 7. The germline gives CDR1 SEHNR, CDR2 FQNEAQ (reference sequence). The CDR3 covers 14 residues.

The DNA for the CDR3 is TGTGCCAGCAGCTTGGACGGGACTAGCGGGGGATTCTACGAGCAGTACTTC. Translated, it gives CASSLDGTSGGFYEQYF. The chain joins TRBV5-4 to TRBJ2-7; 14 nucleotides match TRBD2. The CDR3 contains 17 residues. V dropped 0 bases and J dropped 3; count of bases not matched to a gene: 5. Germline lookup yields CDR1 SGHNT and CDR2 YYREEE (reference sequence).

CDR3 sequence reads: CASSQNPGLSYNEQFF. The CDR3 DNA follows: TGTGCCAGCAGCCAGAACCCGGGACTCTCCTACAATGAGCAGTTCTTC. The rearrangement uses TRBV14 and TRBJ2-1; maybe TRBD2 (6 bases). CDR1 and CDR2 from the germline V gene are SGHDN and FVKESK. This CDR3 spans 16 amino acids. V lost 3 bases and J lost 0, with 12 bases in between.

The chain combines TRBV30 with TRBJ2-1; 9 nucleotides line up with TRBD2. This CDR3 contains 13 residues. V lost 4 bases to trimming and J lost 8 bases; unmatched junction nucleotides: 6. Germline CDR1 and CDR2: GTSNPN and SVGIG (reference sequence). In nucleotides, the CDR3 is TGTGCCTGGATGGCGGGAGGGCGGTATGAGCAGTTCTTC. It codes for CAWMAGGRYEQFF. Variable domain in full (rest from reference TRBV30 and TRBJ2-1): SQTIHQWPATLVQPVGSPLSLECTVEGTSNPNLYWYRQAAGRGLQLLFYSVGIGQISSEVPQNLSASRPQDRQFILSSKKLLLSDSGFYLCAWMAGGRYEQFFGPGTRLTVL.